Reported below is one TCR beta chain. The CDR3 extends over 13 amino acids. Germline lookup yields CDR1 MNHEY and CDR2 SMNVEV (reference sequence). The V end lost 8 bases, the J end lost 1 base, and 9 bases lay between the germline ends. The sample originates from a study of CD8 T cells in Susac syndrome. In blood CD8+ and CD4+ T cells, TCR beta underwent sequencing. The multiple sclerosis controls comprised treatment-naive patients whose relapsing-remitting disease was stable or active. TEMRA cells were enriched by FACS, while CD8+ and CD4+ T cells were obtained through a negative isolation that was performed magnetically. Random hexamers were used to reverse transcribe about 0.45 to 1 ug of RNA. The method of amplification for TCR beta CDR3 was immunoSEQ multiplex PCR, covering 54 Vbeta and 13 Jbeta. TCRdb reanalysed the immunoSEQ multiplex PCR reads using MiXCR and keeps one entry per CDR3 protein. Of about 440,000 distinct CDR3 sequences detected, 85% to 90% appear once; the ten largest clones hold approximately 0.12%.

The chain employs TRBV27 and TRBJ1-5; D call uncertain. The clonotype originates from a human donor with multiple sclerosis. Sequencing was performed on CD8+ T cells from PBMCs. CDR3 amino acids: CASAGWSNQPQHF. DNA of the CDR3: TGTGCCAGCGCCGGGTGGAGCAATCAGCCCCAGCATTTT.